This TCR beta chain was captured in a study of blood T cell repertoires in COVID-19. On the study more broadly: The study drew acute and convalescent COVID-19 samples from the United States, Italy and Spain. Nucleic acid was either cDNA or gDNA, and it came from T cells, B-cell-depleted T cells, or PBMCs.

In the original analysis: Amplifying reference gene primers gave estimates of nucleated cell counts. Repertoires were generated with immunoSEQ multiplex PCR, while TCRdb's copy carries only in-frame clones and drops some. That table supplies the V and J calls and clone size; D and trimming were determined from the DNA. This table has 300,000 or so clones, over 70% appearing once. The CDR3 length is 15 residues. The germline V gene has CDR1 MNHEY and CDR2 SVGAGI. V lost 5 bases and J lost 0; bases outside the gene matches: 5. The TCR was taken from a woman in her thirties or forties who had recovered from COVID-19. Sequenced: peripheral blood. The gene calls are TRBV6-5 and TRBJ2-3; TRBD2 matches 7 bases. The CDR3 DNA is TGTGCCAGCAGTAAACGACTAGCCAGCACAGATACGCAGTATTTT. Translation: CASSKRLASTDTQYF.